This T cell receptor (beta chain) was recorded in a study of CD8 T cells in ankylosing spondylitis. The authors made TCR beta libraries by quantitative 5'-RACE with molecular barcodes. MiXCR was run by TCRdb on the 5' RACE reads, yielding one entry per CDR3 protein. The table has some 350,000 distinct CDR3 sequences, about 14% seen once. V shed 5 bases and J 5 bases; nucleotides not matched to a gene: 11. CDR3 size: 17 residues. In germline, CDR1 is KGHDR, CDR2 SFDVKD. Study-wide points: One TCR beta motif, made up of eight highly homologous variants, appeared characteristic of ankylosing spondylitis blood.

As regards this clonotype: As yet, its antigen is unknown.

This rearrangement joins TRBV24-1 to TRBJ2-2; TRBD1 matches 9 bases. The receptor was derived from a male donor with ankylosing spondylitis or in good health (not recorded which). What was sequenced was blood, either unsorted or a sorted T cell fraction (not recorded which). The DNA of the CDR3 is TGTGCCACCAGTGGCCCCCCGGGACAGGGTGAAACCGGGGAGCTGTTTTTT. It is translated as CATSGPPGQGETGELFF.